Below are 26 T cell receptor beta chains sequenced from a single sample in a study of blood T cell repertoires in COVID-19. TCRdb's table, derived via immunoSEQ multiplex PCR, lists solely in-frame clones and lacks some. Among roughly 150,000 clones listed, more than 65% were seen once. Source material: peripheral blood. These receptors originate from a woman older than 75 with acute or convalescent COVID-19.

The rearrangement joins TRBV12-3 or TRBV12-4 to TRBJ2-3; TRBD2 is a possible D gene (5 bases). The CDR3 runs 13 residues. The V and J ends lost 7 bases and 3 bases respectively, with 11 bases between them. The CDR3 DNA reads TGTGCCAGCACCCCGTCGGGAACAGATACGCAGTATTTT. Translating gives CASTPSGTDTQYF.

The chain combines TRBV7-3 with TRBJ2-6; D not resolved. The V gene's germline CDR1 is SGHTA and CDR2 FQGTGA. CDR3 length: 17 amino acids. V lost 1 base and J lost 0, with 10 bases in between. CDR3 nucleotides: TGTGCCAGCAGCTTAAGGCCGGGTGGCTCTGGGGCCAACGTCCTGACTTTC. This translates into CASSLRPGGSGANVLTF.

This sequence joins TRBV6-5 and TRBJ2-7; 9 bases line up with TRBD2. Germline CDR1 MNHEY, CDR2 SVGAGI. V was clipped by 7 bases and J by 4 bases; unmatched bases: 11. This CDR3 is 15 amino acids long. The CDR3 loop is CASIPVSGSLYEQYF. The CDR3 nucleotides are TGTGCCAGCATCCCCGTTAGCGGGAGTTTGTACGAGCAGTACTTC.

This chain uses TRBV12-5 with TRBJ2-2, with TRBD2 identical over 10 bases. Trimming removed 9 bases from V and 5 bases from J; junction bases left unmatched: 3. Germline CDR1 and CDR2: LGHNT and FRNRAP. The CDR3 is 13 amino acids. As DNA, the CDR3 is TGTGCTAGCATGACTAGCGGGACCGGGGAGCTGTTTTTT. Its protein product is CASMTSGTGELFF.

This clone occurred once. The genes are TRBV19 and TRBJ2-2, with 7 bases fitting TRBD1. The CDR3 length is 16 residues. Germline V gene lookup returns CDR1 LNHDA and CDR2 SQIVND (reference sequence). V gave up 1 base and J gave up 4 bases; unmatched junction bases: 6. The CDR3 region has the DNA TGTGCCAGTAGTATAGCTAGGGGGCCGAGCACCGGGGAGCTGTTTTTT. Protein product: CASSIARGPSTGELFF. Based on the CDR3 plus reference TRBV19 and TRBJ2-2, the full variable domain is DGGITQSPKYLFRKEGQNVTLSCEQNLNHDAMYWYRQDPGQGLRLIYYSQIVNDFQKGDIAEGYSVSREKKESFPLTVTSAQKNPTAFYLCASSIARGPSTGELFFGEGSRLTVL.

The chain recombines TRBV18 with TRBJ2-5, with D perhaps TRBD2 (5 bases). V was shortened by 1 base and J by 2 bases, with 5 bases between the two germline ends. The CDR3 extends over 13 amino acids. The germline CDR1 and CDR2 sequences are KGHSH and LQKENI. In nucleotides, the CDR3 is TGTGCCAGCTCACCACGGGAGCAAGAGACCCAGTACTTC. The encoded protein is CASSPREQETQYF.

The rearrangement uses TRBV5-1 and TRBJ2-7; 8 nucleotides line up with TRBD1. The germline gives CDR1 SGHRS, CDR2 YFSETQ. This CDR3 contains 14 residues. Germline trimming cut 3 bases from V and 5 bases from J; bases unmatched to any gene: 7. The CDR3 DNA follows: TGCGCCAGCAGCTCGAGGACAGGGCTCGACGAGCAGTACTTC. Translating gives CASSSRTGLDEQYF.

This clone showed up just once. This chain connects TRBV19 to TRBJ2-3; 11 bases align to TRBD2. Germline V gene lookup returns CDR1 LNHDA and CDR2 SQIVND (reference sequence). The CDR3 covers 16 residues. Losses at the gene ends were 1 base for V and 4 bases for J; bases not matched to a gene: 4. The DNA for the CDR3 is TGTGCCAGTAGTATAGGACTAGCGGGATCTTCAGATACGCAGTATTTT. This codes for CASSIGLAGSSDTQYF.

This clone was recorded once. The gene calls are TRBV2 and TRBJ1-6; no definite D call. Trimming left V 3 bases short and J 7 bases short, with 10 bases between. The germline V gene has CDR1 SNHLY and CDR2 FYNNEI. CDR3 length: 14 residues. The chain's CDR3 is CASSDARYNSPLHF. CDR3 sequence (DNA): TGTGCCAGCAGTGACGCCAGGTACAATTCACCCCTCCACTTT.

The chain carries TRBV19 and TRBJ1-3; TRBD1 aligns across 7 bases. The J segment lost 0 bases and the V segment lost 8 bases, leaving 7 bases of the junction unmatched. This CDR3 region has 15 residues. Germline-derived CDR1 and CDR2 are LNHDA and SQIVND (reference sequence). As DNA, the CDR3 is TGTGCCAGTGTTAGGGCAGGGGGCTCTGGAAACACCATATATTTT. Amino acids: CASVRAGGSGNTIYF.

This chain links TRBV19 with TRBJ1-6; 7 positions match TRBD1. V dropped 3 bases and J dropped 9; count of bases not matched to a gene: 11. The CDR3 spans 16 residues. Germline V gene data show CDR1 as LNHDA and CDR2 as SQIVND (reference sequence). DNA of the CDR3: TGTGCCAGTAGTATTGGGGCAAGGGGGCTGAGTTCACCCCTCCACTTT. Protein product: CASSIGARGLSSPLHF. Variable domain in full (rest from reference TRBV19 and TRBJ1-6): DGGITQSPKYLFRKEGQNVTLSCEQNLNHDAMYWYRQDPGQGLRLIYYSQIVNDFQKGDIAEGYSVSREKKESFPLTVTSAQKNPTAFYLCASSIGARGLSSPLHFGNGTRLTVT.

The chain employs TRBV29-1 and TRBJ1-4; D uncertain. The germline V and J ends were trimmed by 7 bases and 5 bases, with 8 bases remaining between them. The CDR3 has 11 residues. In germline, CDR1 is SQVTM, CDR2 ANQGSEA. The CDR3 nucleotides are TGCAGCGCACAGTTGAATGAAAAACTGTTTTTT. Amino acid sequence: CSAQLNEKLFF.

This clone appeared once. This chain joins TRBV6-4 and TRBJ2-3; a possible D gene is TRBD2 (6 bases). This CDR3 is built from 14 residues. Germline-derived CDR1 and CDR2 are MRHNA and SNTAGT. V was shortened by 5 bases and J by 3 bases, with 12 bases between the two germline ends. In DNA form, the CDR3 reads TGTGCCAGCAGTCCCACCGGAGGGACAGATACGCAGTATTTT. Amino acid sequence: CASSPTGGTDTQYF.

The CDR3 loop is CASSSDGGVQPQHF. The CDR3 bases are TGTGCCAGCAGCTCGGACGGGGGTGTACAGCCCCAGCATTTT. The gene calls are TRBV5-4 and TRBJ1-5; tentatively, D is TRBD1 (5 bases). The CDR3 has 14 residues. CDR1 and CDR2 (germline): SGHNT, YYREEE (reference sequence). V was shortened by 3 bases and J by 7 bases, with 14 bases between the two germline ends.

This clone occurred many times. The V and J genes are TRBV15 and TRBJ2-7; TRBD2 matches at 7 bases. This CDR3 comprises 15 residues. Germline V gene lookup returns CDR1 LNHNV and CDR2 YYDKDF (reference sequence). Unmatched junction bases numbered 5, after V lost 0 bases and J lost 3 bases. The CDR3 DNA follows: TGTGCCACCAGCAGAGATGACACTAGCGACTACGAGCAGTACTTC. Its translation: CATSRDDTSDYEQYF.

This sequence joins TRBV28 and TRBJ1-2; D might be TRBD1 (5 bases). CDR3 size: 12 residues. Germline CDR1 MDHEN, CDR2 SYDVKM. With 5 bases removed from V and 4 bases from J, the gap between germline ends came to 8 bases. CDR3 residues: CASSAGPYGYTF. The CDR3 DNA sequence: TGTGCCAGCAGTGCAGGGCCCTATGGCTACACCTTC.

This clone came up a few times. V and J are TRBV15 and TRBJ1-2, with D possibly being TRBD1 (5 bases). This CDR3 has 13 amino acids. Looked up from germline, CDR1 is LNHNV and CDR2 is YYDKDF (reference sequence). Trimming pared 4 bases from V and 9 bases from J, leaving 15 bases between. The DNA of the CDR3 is TGTGCCACCAGCAATACAGGCAGGGTGCGCTACACCTTC. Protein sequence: CATSNTGRVRYTF.

The CDR3 coding sequence is TGTGCCAGCAGCGCCCACAGCGGAACTAATGAAAAACTGTTTTTT. Protein sequence: CASSAHSGTNEKLFF. This chain joins TRBV9 and TRBJ1-4; D not certain. This CDR3 has 15 amino acids. Germline V gives CDR1 SGDLS, CDR2 YYNGEE. V lost 3 bases, J lost 1 base, and 10 bases lay in between. Looking up the rest from reference TRBV9 and TRBJ1-4 gives the full variable domain: DSGVTQTPKHLITATGQRVTLRCSPRSGDLSVYWYQQSLDQGLQFLIQYYNGEERAKGNILERFSAQQFPDLHSELNLSSLELGDSALYFCASSAHSGTNEKLFFGSGTQLSVL.

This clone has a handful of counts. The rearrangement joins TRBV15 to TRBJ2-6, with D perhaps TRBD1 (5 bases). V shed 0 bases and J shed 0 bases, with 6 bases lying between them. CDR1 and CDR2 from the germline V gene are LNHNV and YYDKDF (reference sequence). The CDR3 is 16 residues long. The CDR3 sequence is CATSRDRGSGANVLTF. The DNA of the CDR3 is TGTGCCACCAGCAGAGATAGGGGCTCTGGGGCCAACGTCCTGACTTTC.

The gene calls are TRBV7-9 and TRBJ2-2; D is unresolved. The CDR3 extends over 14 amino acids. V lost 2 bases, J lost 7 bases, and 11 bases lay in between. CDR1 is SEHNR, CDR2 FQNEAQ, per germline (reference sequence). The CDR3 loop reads CASSLYEVGGELFF. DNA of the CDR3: TGTGCCAGCAGCTTATATGAGGTTGGCGGGGAGCTGTTTTTT.

For the CDR3, the DNA is TGTGCCAGCAACGGTGTGGAGACCCAGTACTTC. Amino acids: CASNGVETQYF. V gene TRBV6-5 combines with J gene TRBJ2-5; no reliable D call. V lost 7 bases, J lost 5 bases, and 8 bases lay in between. The V gene's germline CDR1 is MNHEY and CDR2 SVGAGI. The CDR3 runs 11 residues.

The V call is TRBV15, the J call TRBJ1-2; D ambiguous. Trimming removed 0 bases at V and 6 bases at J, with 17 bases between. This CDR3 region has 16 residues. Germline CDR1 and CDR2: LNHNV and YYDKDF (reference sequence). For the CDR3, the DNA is TGTGCCACCAGCAGAGATCGAAATGGGCCTTGGAATGGCTACACCTTC. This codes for CATSRDRNGPWNGYTF.

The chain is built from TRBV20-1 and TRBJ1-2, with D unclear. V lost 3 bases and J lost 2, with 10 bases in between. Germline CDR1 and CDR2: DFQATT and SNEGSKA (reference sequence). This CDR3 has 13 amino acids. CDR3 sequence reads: CSASVGRNYGYTF. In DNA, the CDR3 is TGCAGTGCTAGTGTAGGGAGGAACTATGGCTACACCTTC.

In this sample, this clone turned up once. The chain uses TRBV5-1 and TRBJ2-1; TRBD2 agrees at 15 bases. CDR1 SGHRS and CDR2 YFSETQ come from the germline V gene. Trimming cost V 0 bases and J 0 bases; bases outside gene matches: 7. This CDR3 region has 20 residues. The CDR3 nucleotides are TGCGCCAGCAGCTTGGAGGGACTAGCGGGGGGTTATAGCTCCTACAATGAGCAGTTCTTC. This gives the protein CASSLEGLAGGYSSYNEQFF. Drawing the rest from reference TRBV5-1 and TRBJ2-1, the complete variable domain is KAGVTQTPRYLIKTRGQQVTLSCSPISGHRSVSWYQQTPGQGLQFLFEYFSETQRNKGNFPGRFSGRQFSNSRSEMNVSTLELGDSALYLCASSLEGLAGGYSSYNEQFFGPGTRLTVL.

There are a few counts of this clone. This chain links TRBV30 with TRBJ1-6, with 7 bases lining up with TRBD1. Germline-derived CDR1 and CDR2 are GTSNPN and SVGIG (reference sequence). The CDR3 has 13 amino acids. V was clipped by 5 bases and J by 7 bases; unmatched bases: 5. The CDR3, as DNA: TGTGCCTGGGATCCGACAGGGAATTCACCCCTCCACTTT. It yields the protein CAWDPTGNSPLHF.

The CDR3: CAWSLDSPLHF. In DNA, the CDR3 is TGTGCCTGGAGTCTAGATTCACCCCTCCACTTT. The chain joins TRBV30 to TRBJ1-6, with no clear D. V lost 2 bases to trimming and J lost 8 bases, with 4 bases between them. The CDR3 loop spans 11 amino acids. Germline lookup yields CDR1 GTSNPN and CDR2 SVGIG (reference sequence).